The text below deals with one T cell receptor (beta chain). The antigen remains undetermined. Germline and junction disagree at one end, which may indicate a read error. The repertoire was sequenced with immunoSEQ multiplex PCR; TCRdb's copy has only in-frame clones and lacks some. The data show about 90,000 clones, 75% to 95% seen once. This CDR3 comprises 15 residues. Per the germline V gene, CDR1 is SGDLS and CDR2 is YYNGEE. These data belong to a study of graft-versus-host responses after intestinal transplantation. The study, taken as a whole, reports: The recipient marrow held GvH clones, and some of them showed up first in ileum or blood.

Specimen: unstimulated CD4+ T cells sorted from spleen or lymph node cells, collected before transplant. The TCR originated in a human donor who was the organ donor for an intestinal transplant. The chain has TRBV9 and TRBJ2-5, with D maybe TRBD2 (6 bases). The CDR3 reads CASGVGAFGGETQYF. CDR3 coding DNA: TGTGCCAGCGGCGTCGGGGCGTTTGGGGGGGAGACCCAGTACTTC.